This T cell receptor beta chain was profiled in a study of T-cell memory formation after mild COVID-19. The V segment lost 1 base and the J segment 2 bases; nucleotides outside the gene matches: 5. This CDR3 comprises 16 residues. CDR1 is LGHNA, CDR2 YNFKEQ, per germline. In this sample, this clonotype turned up many times. TCRdb processed the 5' RACE reads anew with MiXCR; each CDR3 protein has one entry. The table has approximately 570,000 distinct CDR3 sequences, under 20% seen once. The J gene is TRBJ2-1, the V gene TRBV4-2, with 7 positions matching TRBD2. The specimen sequenced was PBMCs or a T cell subset sorted from them (not recorded which). This sequence was found in an adult woman who had mild COVID-19 (a few samples of this study predate the infection). Cell type and time point are not known. The CDR3 DNA is TGTGCCAGCAGCCAAGGTACGGGAGGCACCTACAATGAGCAGTTCTTC. Translation: CASSQGTGGTYNEQFF.